Shown below are 22 T cell receptor beta chains from a single sample sequenced in a study of shared clonotypes between healthy human individuals. The protocol was immunoSEQ multiplex PCR, while the TCRdb copy is restricted to in-frame clones and leaves out a portion. Altogether 2 million to 2.5 million clones are present, approximately 93% being singletons, with the ten largest covering around 0.4%. The sample taken for sequencing was naive CD4+ T cells from PBMCs. Regarding subset: CD45RA+ positively selected. These receptors were collected from a man in his late teens or twenties in good health. Some clones in this sample may be carry-over from other donors' samples.

Details on this clone: Different DNA sequences within this sample yield the same CDR3. This chain uses TRBV5-1 with TRBJ2-5; 11 positions agree with TRBD1. The germline gives CDR1 SGHRS, CDR2 YFSETQ. Trimming took 2 bases from V and 4 from J; bases not matched to a gene: 1. The CDR3 contains 14 residues. CDR3 sequence (DNA): TGCGCCAGCAGCTTCGGGACAGGGGGAGAGACCCAGTACTTC. Translated: CASSFGTGGETQYF.

The V call is TRBV5-4, the J call TRBJ2-3; 11 bases line up with TRBD2. Germline V lookup: CDR1 SGHNT, CDR2 YYREEE (reference sequence). The CDR3 totals 16 residues. The trim removed 4 bases at V and 4 bases at J, leaving 8 bases unmatched. CDR3 residues: CASSLGASGGPDTQYF. The CDR3 region has the DNA TGTGCCAGCAGCCTGGGGGCTAGCGGGGGGCCAGATACGCAGTATTTT.

The chain has TRBV5-1 and TRBJ2-1, with D unclear. The ends were cut back, 4 bases at V and 3 bases at J, with 8 bases in the middle. The germline CDR1 and CDR2 sequences are SGHRS and YFSETQ. This CDR3 spans 13 amino acids. CDR3 nucleotide sequence: TGCGCCAGCAGCCACCCTAGCTACAATGAGCAGTTCTTC. It specifies CASSHPSYNEQFF.

This clone was detected only once. This rearrangement joins TRBV6-4 to TRBJ2-1; possible D gene TRBD1, 6 bases. The CDR3 is made up of 11 amino acids. The V gene's germline CDR1 is MRHNA and CDR2 SNTAGT. The V end was cut by 10 bases, the J end by 15 bases, with 19 bases between. The CDR3 DNA follows: TGTGCCACCCCCCAAGGGGGTGAGGGGTTCTTC. It translates to CATPQGGEGFF.

The V gene is TRBV9, the J gene TRBJ2-6; D remains ambiguous. Germline V gene sequence: CDR1 SGDLS, CDR2 YYNGEE. This CDR3 contains 15 residues. V was shortened by 5 bases and J by 2 bases, with 11 bases between the two germline ends. The CDR3 nucleotides read TGTGCCAGCAGTCGGCCCGCCCCTGGGGCCAACGTCCTGACTTTC. Protein: CASSRPAPGANVLTF. Complete variable domain (other parts from reference TRBV9 and TRBJ2-6): DSGVTQTPKHLITATGQRVTLRCSPRSGDLSVYWYQQSLDQGLQFLIQYYNGEERAKGNILERFSAQQFPDLHSELNLSSLELGDSALYFCASSRPAPGANVLTFGAGSRLTVL.

The chain recombines TRBV30 with TRBJ2-1; TRBD2 aligns across 7 bases. The length of the CDR3 is 13 residues. The germline V gene encodes CDR1 GTSNPN and CDR2 SVGIG (reference sequence). V was pared by 3 bases and J by 3 bases, with 2 bases of the junction left unmatched. The CDR3, as DNA: TGTGCCTGGAGGAGCGGGGACTACAATGAGCAGTTCTTC. This translates into CAWRSGDYNEQFF.

The V call is TRBV18, the J call TRBJ2-2; D is unclear. Germline assignment: CDR1 KGHSH and CDR2 LQKENI. The CDR3 sequence is 14 residues long. Deletions cut 0 bases from V and 5 bases from J, with 7 bases between. In nucleotides, the CDR3 is TGTGCCAGCTCACCACCCCAAGAGACCGGGGAGCTGTTTTTT. Translated, it gives CASSPPQETGELFF.

The CDR3 protein is CASSRDAGNTIYF. The CDR3 nucleotides read TGTGCCAGCAGTCGTGATGCGGGAAACACCATATATTTT. The V and J genes are TRBV11-2 and TRBJ1-3; D gene ambiguous. Germline lookup yields CDR1 SGHAT and CDR2 FQNNGV. The V end lost 6 bases, the J end lost 4 bases, and 10 bases lay between the germline ends. The length of the CDR3 is 13 residues.

J is TRBJ2-3 and V is TRBV28, with TRBD1 matching over 8 bases. Germline CDR1 and CDR2: MDHEN and SYDVKM. CDR3 length: 15 residues. V lost 5 bases and J lost 1; bases outside the gene matches: 5. CDR3 DNA sequence: TGTGCCAGCAGTGCCCCGGGACAGGGCACAGATACGCAGTATTTT. Translating gives CASSAPGQGTDTQYF.

The chain joins TRBV4-1 to TRBJ2-5; 9 nucleotides line up with TRBD2. V lost 5 bases to trimming and J lost 7 bases; unmatched junction nucleotides: 8. Germline V gives CDR1 MGHRA, CDR2 YSYEKL. This CDR3 comprises 14 residues. CDR3 loop: CASSWTSDQATQYF. The CDR3 nucleotides read TGCGCCAGCAGCTGGACTAGCGACCAGGCGACCCAGTACTTC.

The chain is built from TRBV28 and TRBJ1-2, with D hard to call. The V gene lost 2 bases and the J gene lost 5 bases, with 9 bases spanning the gap. Germline V gene sequence: CDR1 MDHEN, CDR2 SYDVKM. The CDR3 covers 13 residues. The CDR3: CASSLGHGYGYTF. The DNA for the CDR3 is TGTGCCAGCAGTTTAGGGCATGGGTATGGCTACACCTTC.

This clone showed up just a few times. V gene TRBV29-1 combines with J gene TRBJ1-1; D perhaps matches TRBD1 (5 bases). Germline assignment: CDR1 SQVTM and CDR2 ANQGSEA. With 7 bases removed from V and 3 bases from J, the gap between germline ends came to 15 bases. The CDR3 is made up of 13 amino acids. CDR3 in DNA: TGCAGCGGTACCAGGGCTATGGACACTGAAGCTTTCTTT. Translating gives CSGTRAMDTEAFF.

The rearrangement uses TRBV5-5 and TRBJ1-2; D gene uncertain. The CDR3 is made up of 14 amino acids. V was pared by 0 bases and J by 2 bases, with 8 bases between. Germline V gene sequence: CDR1 SGHKS, CDR2 YYEKEE (reference sequence). This CDR3 reads CASSLGGRNYGYTF. As DNA, the CDR3 is TGTGCCAGCAGCTTGGGAGGCAGAAACTATGGCTACACCTTC. The whole variable domain, filled in from reference TRBV5-5 and TRBJ1-2, reads DAGVTQSPTHLIKTRGQQVTLRCSPISGHKSVSWYQQVLGQGPQFIFQYYEKEERGRGNFPDRFSARQFPNYSSELNVNALLLGDSALYLCASSLGGRNYGYTFGSGTRLTVV.

The chain links TRBV11-1 to TRBJ2-1; D unclear. The germline gives CDR1 SGHAT, CDR2 FQDESV (reference sequence). Trimming pared 0 bases from V and 6 bases from J, leaving 6 bases between. The CDR3 contains 13 residues. The CDR3, as DNA: TGTGCCAGCAGCTTAGCGAATCCCAATGAGCAGTTCTTC. Amino acid sequence: CASSLANPNEQFF. Together with reference TRBV11-1 and TRBJ2-1, the CDR3 gives the full variable domain: EAEVAQSPRYKITEKSQAVAFWCDPISGHATLYWYRQILGQGPELLVQFQDESVVDDSQLPKDRFSAERLKGVDSTLKIQPAELGDSAMYLCASSLANPNEQFFGPGTRLTVL.

The count of this clone is one. The chain uses TRBV27 and TRBJ2-2, with 7 bases aligning to TRBD1. The CDR3 is 13 amino acids. After removal of 6 bases from V and 6 bases from J, the junction contained 4 bases not matched to a gene. Germline V gene data show CDR1 as MNHEY and CDR2 as SMNVEV (reference sequence). Here the CDR3 DNA reads TGTGCCAGCAGACAGACAGGGTCCGGGGAGCTGTTTTTT. This sequence encodes CASRQTGSGELFF.

V and J are TRBV5-1 and TRBJ2-1; D is possibly TRBD2 (6 bases). Germline V lookup: CDR1 SGHRS, CDR2 YFSETQ. The CDR3 runs 15 residues. V gave up 4 bases and J gave up 4 bases, with 15 bases separating them. The CDR3 is CASSPGTFLYNEQFF. The CDR3 nucleotides read TGCGCCAGCAGCCCCGGGACTTTCTTGTACAATGAGCAGTTCTTC. Variable domain in full (rest from reference TRBV5-1 and TRBJ2-1): KAGVTQTPRYLIKTRGQQVTLSCSPISGHRSVSWYQQTPGQGLQFLFEYFSETQRNKGNFPGRFSGRQFSNSRSEMNVSTLELGDSALYLCASSPGTFLYNEQFFGPGTRLTVL.

V and J are TRBV19 and TRBJ1-2, with D tentatively TRBD1 (5 bases). The CDR3 covers 14 residues. Germline V lookup: CDR1 LNHDA, CDR2 SQIVND (reference sequence). V lost 7 bases and J 2 bases, leaving 14 bases between the germline ends. Here the CDR3 DNA reads TGTGCCAGTATGAAGGCGGACACGAACTATGGCTACACCTTC. It yields the protein CASMKADTNYGYTF.

The count of this clone is one. The chain combines TRBV6-5 with TRBJ2-5; 9 bases are a match to TRBD2. V shed 10 bases, J shed 3 bases, and the junction held 12 bases outside the gene matches. The germline V gene encodes CDR1 MNHEY and CDR2 SVGAGI. The CDR3 runs 15 residues. The DNA for the CDR3 is TGTGCCACCCGTAGACTAGCGGTTCCAGAAGAGACCCAGTACTTC. Amino acids: CATRRLAVPEETQYF.

The rearrangement joins TRBV7-2 to TRBJ2-7; 14 bases map to TRBD2. This CDR3 is built from 16 residues. Trimming at V came to 4 bases and at J to 4 bases, leaving 6 bases not matched to a gene. Germline V gene sequence: CDR1 SGHTA, CDR2 FQGNSA. The CDR3 DNA reads as TGTGCCAGCAGCTCCAGGGGACTAGCGGGAGTATACGAGCAGTACTTC. Translated: CASSSRGLAGVYEQYF.

The chain couples TRBV9 to TRBJ2-2; D possibly uses TRBD1 or TRBD2 (5 bases each). Deletions cut 3 bases from V and 6 bases from J, with 18 bases between. Germline CDR1 and CDR2: SGDLS and YYNGEE. The CDR3 loop spans 16 amino acids. DNA of the CDR3: TGTGCCAGCAGCGCAGGTCATGGGGGACCCGCCGGGGAGCTGTTTTTT. Translation: CASSAGHGGPAGELFF.

The V call is TRBV2, the J call TRBJ1-5; possible D gene TRBD1, 5 bases. The CDR3 is made up of 16 amino acids. The V end lost 4 bases, the J end lost 1 base, and 14 bases lay between the germline ends. Germline assignment: CDR1 SNHLY and CDR2 FYNNEI. The CDR3 sequence: CASSGQSSRSNQPQHF. The DNA for the CDR3 is TGTGCCAGCAGTGGACAGTCTTCTAGGAGCAATCAGCCCCAGCATTTT.

This clone was picked up a small number of times. This chain links TRBV28 with TRBJ2-7, with a tentative D call TRBD1 (7 bases). The CDR3 extends over 18 amino acids. Germline-derived CDR1 and CDR2 are MDHEN and SYDVKM. Trimming shortened V by 1 base and J by 1 base, and 20 bases separated the two germline ends. This CDR3 is CASSLFRRGRGESYEQYF. For the CDR3, the DNA is TGTGCCAGCAGTTTATTCCGGAGGGGCAGGGGGGAGTCCTACGAGCAGTACTTC.